Shown below are 5 T cell receptor beta chains from a single sample sequenced in a study of regulatory and conventional T cells in RAG deficiency (dated by TCRdb to the late 2010s). The library was obtained by the immunoSEQ multiplex PCR assay. TCRdb provides this immuneACCESS table in a form limited to in-frame rearrangements. Some clones are lacking; in checked studies, under half of them reflect an unresolved V gene, and why the rest are absent is not known. Recorded for this sample are some 28,000 clones; about 89% of them occurred a single time. Around 0.82% of the sample belongs to the ten largest clones. Before genomic DNA extraction, regulatory T cells were purified from blood as CD4+CD25-high CD127-low cells. The same sample was also studied in work on regulatory T cells. The second study, in turn, reports: In the multiplex PCR, 52 forward TRBV primers and 13 reverse TRBJ primers were used, and assay-based and computational corrections were applied for amplification bias.

The sequencing input was Tregs sorted from blood. All receptors come from a human donor in good health.

V and J are TRBV28 and TRBJ1-4; 9 nucleotides line up with TRBD1. Germline CDR1 reads MDHEN; CDR2 reads SYDVKM. This CDR3 spans 15 amino acids. V shed 6 bases, J shed 6 bases, and the junction held 8 bases outside the gene matches. The CDR3 region is CASSRTGVRYEKLFF. The CDR3 DNA follows: TGTGCCAGCAGCCGGACAGGGGTCCGATATGAAAAACTGTTTTTT.

The sample holds a few counts of this clone. V and J are TRBV7-6 and TRBJ2-1; D gene unclear. CDR1 SGHVS and CDR2 FNYEAQ come from the germline V gene. The CDR3 has 14 amino acids. Trimming took off 5 bases at V and 3 bases at J, with 11 bases between the two ends. CDR3 sequence reads: CASSPRWDYNEQFF. CDR3 DNA sequence: TGTGCCAGCAGCCCCAGGTGGGACTACAATGAGCAGTTCTTC.

This clone was seen a few times. V and J are TRBV10-3 and TRBJ2-3, with D hard to call. CDR1 is ENHRY, CDR2 SYGVKD, per germline. Trimming removed 4 bases at V and 1 base at J, with 6 bases between. This CDR3 is 13 amino acids long. The CDR3 region is CAISGAGTDTQYF. Written as DNA, the CDR3 is TGTGCCATCAGTGGGGCGGGCACAGATACGCAGTATTTT.

J is TRBJ2-6 and V is TRBV19, with 7 bases aligning to TRBD1. J gave up 2 bases and V 4 bases, and 2 bases lay outside the gene matches. CDR1 and CDR2 from the germline V gene are LNHDA and SQIVND (reference sequence). The CDR3 totals 15 residues. In DNA, the CDR3 is TGTGCCAGTAGTAAACAGGGGACTGGGGCCAACGTCCTGACTTTC. Translation gives CASSKQGTGANVLTF.

V usage is TRBV28 and J usage is TRBJ1-4; D is perhaps TRBD1 (6 bases). CDR3 length equals 16 residues. The germline V and J ends were trimmed by 10 bases and 5 bases, with 23 bases remaining between them. Germline CDR1 is MDHEN and CDR2 is SYDVKM. CDR3: CATRRGGRTSNEKLFF. CDR3 coding DNA: TGTGCCACCCGCCGGGGGGGGCGGACATCCAATGAAAAACTGTTTTTT.